Listed below are T cell receptor beta chains from one sample, sequenced in a study of cytomegalovirus exposure and HLA in healthy donors. Sequencing was performed with immunoSEQ multiplex PCR; in TCRdb, only in-frame clones are kept and a portion is missing. Counted here are around 150,000 clones, 65% to 70% occurring once; the ten biggest clones make up roughly a tenth. The sample comprised PBMCs. The receptor set was obtained from a young man in good health and CMV-seropositive. Both conserved end residues are part of each CDR3. The D gene is left open where the match is weak. Size is stated for part of the rows, as once, few or many counts, or as a class when the clone is expanded.

-	TRBV19	-	TRBJ2-5	CASSMQGWQETQYF	TGTGCCAGTAGTATGCAGGGGTGGCAAGAGACCCAGTACTTC
TRBD1	TRBV6-1	-	TRBJ2-3	CASRPDRVSDTQYF	TGTGCCAGCAGACCCGACAGGGTTTCAGATACGCAGTATTTT
-	TRBV5-8	-	TRBJ2-1	CASRQERNEQFF	TGTGCCAGCAGACAAGAGCGGAATGAGCAGTTCTTC
TRBD2	TRBV2	-	TRBJ2-3	CASRGDPSGRALDTQYF	TGTGCCAGCAGGGGGGATCCAAGCGGGAGGGCCCTAGATACGCAGTATTTT
-	TRBV2	once	TRBJ2-1	CASRRQGAGAGGPREQFF	TGTGCCAGCAGGAGACAGGGGGCAGGGGCGGGAGGGCCGAGGGAGCAGTTCTTC
TRBD2	TRBV7-8	few	TRBJ2-1	CASSLGTSDYNEQFF	TGTGCCAGCAGCTTGGGGACTAGCGACTACAATGAGCAGTTCTTC
TRBD2	TRBV19	few	TRBJ2-3	CASSITLTSGSVDTQYF	TGTGCCAGTAGTATTACCCTTACTAGCGGGAGCGTCGATACGCAGTATTTT
TRBD1	TRBV30	-	TRBJ2-7	CAWSKRGRTGSEQYF	TGTGCCTGGAGCAAACGTGGCCGGACAGGGAGCGAGCAGTACTTC
TRBD1	TRBV6-4	-	TRBJ2-3	CASSQTGDTDTQYF	TGTGCCAGCAGCCAGACAGGGGACACAGATACGCAGTATTTT
TRBD2	TRBV28	-	TRBJ2-7	CASSEGLAGDYEQYF	TGTGCCAGCAGTGAGGGACTAGCGGGGGACTACGAGCAGTACTTC
TRBD2	TRBV19	few	TRBJ2-1	CASSTRGTSGRNEQFF	TGTGCCAGTAGTACACGAGGGACTAGCGGGAGGAATGAGCAGTTCTTC
TRBD2	TRBV28	-	TRBJ2-3	CASSALAENTDTQYF	TGTGCCAGCAGTGCACTAGCGGAGAACACAGATACGCAGTATTTT
TRBD2	TRBV18	-	TRBJ2-2	CASSPREGTDTGELFF	TGTGCCAGCTCACCACGGGAGGGTACGGACACCGGGGAGCTGTTTTTT
-	TRBV19	-	TRBJ1-5	CASRGWGGNQPQHF	TGTGCCAGTAGAGGGTGGGGCGGCAATCAGCCCCAGCATTTT
-	TRBV7-9	-	TRBJ2-7	CASSSHVLEYEQYF	TGTGCCAGCAGCTCGCATGTCCTGGAGTACGAGCAGTACTTC
-	TRBV6-6	-	TRBJ2-7	CASSYFRTASYEQYF	TGTGCCAGCAGTTACTTCCGGACAGCCTCCTACGAGCAGTACTTC
-	TRBV10-3	-	TRBJ2-1	CAISGAKSSYNEQFF	TGTGCCATCAGTGGAGCGAAAAGCTCCTACAATGAGCAGTTCTTC
TRBD2	TRBV29-1	few	TRBJ2-3	CSVRLAGGSTDTQYF	TGCAGCGTCAGACTAGCGGGAGGGTCCACAGATACGCAGTATTTT
-	TRBV9	-	TRBJ1-1	CASSVGGGGTEAFF	TGTGCCAGCAGCGTAGGCGGGGGGGGAACTGAAGCTTTCTTT
-	TRBV5-4	-	TRBJ2-5	CASSLVGGETQYF	TGTGCCAGCAGCTTGGTGGGGGGAGAGACCCAGTACTTC
TRBD1	TRBV7-9	-	TRBJ2-3	CASSNPDRGYDTQYF	TGTGCCAGCAGCAACCCGGACAGGGGTTATGATACGCAGTATTTT
TRBD1	TRBV30	once	TRBJ1-6	CAWSVQGGGMSSPLHF	TGTGCCTGGAGTGTACAGGGGGGGGGAATGTCTTCACCCCTCCACTTT
-	TRBV7-9	-	TRBJ1-4	CASSLIAGPTNEKLFF	TGTGCCAGCAGCTTAATTGCGGGCCCTACTAATGAAAAACTGTTTTTT
TRBD2	TRBV5-1	-	TRBJ2-7	CASSPAGTSHLKFSEQYF	TGCGCCAGCAGCCCAGCCGGGACTAGCCACCTTAAATTTTCCGAGCAGTACTTC
TRBD2	TRBV4-2	-	TRBJ2-5	CASSEGLALVQETQYF	TGTGCCAGCAGCGAAGGACTAGCTTTGGTTCAAGAGACCCAGTACTTC
-	TRBV25-1	-	TRBJ1-5	CASSQRPQHF	TGTGCCAGCAGCCAGCGGCCCCAGCATTTT
TRBD1	TRBV7-6	-	TRBJ2-3	CASSAHPGTGDADTQYF	TGTGCCAGCAGCGCTCATCCCGGGACAGGGGACGCAGATACGCAGTATTTT
TRBD1	TRBV7-3	-	TRBJ2-7	CASSLFGGQGAYEQYF	TGTGCCAGCAGCTTATTCGGTGGACAGGGGGCCTACGAGCAGTACTTC
-	TRBV15	-	TRBJ1-2	CATSTTSFVRGYTF	TGTGCCACCAGCACCACATCGTTTGTTCGTGGCTACACCTTC
TRBD2	TRBV2	-	TRBJ2-5	CASITGGAAETQYF	TGTGCCAGCATCACGGGGGGGGCCGCTGAGACCCAGTACTTC
-	TRBV5-4	once	TRBJ1-1	CASSGHREAFF	TGTGCCAGCAGCGGCCACAGGGAAGCTTTCTTT
TRBD1	TRBV19	-	TRBJ1-5	CASSITGASNQPQHF	TGTGCCAGTAGTATAACAGGGGCTAGCAATCAGCCCCAGCATTTT
-	TRBV5-1	few	TRBJ1-4	CASSFKGEGEKLFF	TGCGCCAGCAGCTTTAAGGGGGAAGGTGAAAAACTGTTTTTT
-	TRBV6-6	-	TRBJ2-7	CASSYVSESSYEQYF	TGTGCCAGCAGTTACGTTTCGGAGAGCTCCTACGAGCAGTACTTC
TRBD2	TRBV2	-	TRBJ2-4	CASSGREAKNIQYF	TGTGCCAGCAGTGGGCGGGAGGCCAAAAACATTCAGTACTTC
-	TRBV27	-	TRBJ1-4	CASSLGGKLFF	TGTGCCAGCAGTTTGGGGGGAAAACTGTTTTTT
TRBD1	TRBV19	few	TRBJ1-3	CASSMRDSGNTIYF	TGTGCCAGTAGTATGAGGGACAGTGGAAACACCATATATTTT
-	TRBV7-3	few	TRBJ1-1	CASSRSVNTEAFF	TGTGCCAGCAGCCGATCAGTGAACACTGAAGCTTTCTTT
TRBD2	TRBV7-3	-	TRBJ2-2	CASSKPGLAGGESGELFF	TGTGCCAGCAGTAAACCGGGACTAGCGGGAGGAGAATCCGGGGAGCTGTTTTTT
-	TRBV27	-	TRBJ2-7	CASSSGQGSAYEQYF	TGTGCCAGCAGTTCCGGGCAGGGATCCGCCTACGAGCAGTACTTC